This entry concerns a single T cell receptor beta chain. This entry is derived from a study of Ad26.COV2.S vaccination and SARS-CoV-2 variants. TCRdb's copy holds only in-frame clones and misses some; the assay was immunoSEQ multiplex PCR. The table lists about 680,000 clones, 70% to 90% of them singletons, with approximately 1.5% in the top ten. The treatment: roughly 18 received Ad26.COV2.S at low or high dose, single or two shots; roughly five received placebo; per-sample allocation not given. Collection of samples fell on day 63 after the first vaccine or placebo injection. Expressing Wuhan-strain SARS-CoV-2 spike, an Ad26 vector served as the vaccine. The CDR3 contains 14 residues. V lost 7 bases and J lost 3; bases outside the gene matches: 3. Germline V gives CDR1 MNHEY, CDR2 SVGAGI.

The chain recombines TRBV6-5 with TRBJ2-2, with 9 bases identical to TRBD1. Sequencing was performed on peripheral blood, taken in a trial of Ad26.COV2.S vaccine versus placebo. This TCR was recovered from a person aged 18 to 59 who received the Ad26.COV2.S COVID-19 vaccine or a placebo. CDR3 bases: TGTGCCAGCATGGGGACAGGGTACACCGGGGAGCTGTTTTTT. Encoded protein: CASMGTGYTGELFF.